The rows below give T cell receptor beta chains drawn from one sample of a study of OX40 agonist ivuxolimab in advanced cancers. Here immunoSEQ multiplex PCR was the method, and the copy in TCRdb shows in-frame clones only, minus some. The table shows fewer than 25,000 clones, with roughly three quarters occurring only once. The sample in question was CD4+ or CD8+ T cells sorted from blood, obtained in a trial of the OX40 agonist ivuxolimab. These receptors were collected from an adult with an advanced solid tumor such as melanoma, head and neck, liver or kidney cancer. Each CDR3 is given with its conserved first and last residue.

V	J	CDR3
TRBV6-1	TRBJ2-7	CASKGTRSYEQYF
TRBV4-3	TRBJ1-6	CASSQDWTTYNSPLHF
TRBV27	TRBJ1-2	CASSLDSYNYGYTF
TRBV10-3	TRBJ2-7	CAISEWGARGSGEQYF
TRBV9	TRBJ2-7	CASSLTSGNEQYF
TRBV30	TRBJ1-2	CAWSLTNRGGYTF
TRBV6-6	TRBJ1-1	CASSKQGGYTEAFF
TRBV12-2	TRBJ2-3	CASRLGRREWDLGTDTQYF
TRBV5-6	TRBJ1-1	CASSLAPLYDRINTEAFF
TRBV19	TRBJ1-1	CASPFNGTGSEAFF
TRBV18	TRBJ1-6	CASSPLPTGTDNSPLHF
TRBV5-6	TRBJ2-7	CASSFVSNSYEQYF
TRBV2	TRBJ1-4	CASSEEGTNEKLFF
TRBV9	TRBJ2-5	CASSVEGTSLQETQYF
TRBV9	TRBJ2-2	CASSVAGAGDTGELFF
TRBV27	TRBJ2-3	CASSSLWADTQYF
TRBV7-3	TRBJ1-6	CASSPEASSSYNSPLHF
TRBV5-6	TRBJ2-3	CASSFGGTDTQYF
TRBV2	TRBJ2-1	CASSVWIGYNEQFF
TRBV7-9	TRBJ1-4	CASRPSQGRVREKLFF
TRBV4-3	TRBJ1-1	CASSQDGGVNTEAFF
TRBV6-5	TRBJ1-1	CASGAGVEAFF
TRBV19	TRBJ2-1	CASSIFGETYNEQFF
TRBV4-1	TRBJ1-2	CASSQVAPGDGYTF
TRBV2	TRBJ2-5	CASSSRLADLQETQYF
TRBV27	TRBJ2-1	CASSLSGSPGSYNEQFF
TRBV28	TRBJ2-1	CASSTSGDFYNEQFF
TRBV14	TRBJ2-7	CASSQGTDSYEQYF
TRBV14	TRBJ1-2	CASSQQRNYGYTF
TRBV5-1	TRBJ2-5	CASSPYSTQETQYF
TRBV7-9	TRBJ1-1	CARDRGSENTEAFF
TRBV28	TRBJ2-3	CASSRAEGSTSTDTQYF
TRBV27	TRBJ2-7	CASSLSGDHYEQYF
TRBV5-5	TRBJ2-1	CASSQGLLGGKFF
TRBV30	TRBJ1-1	CALDRAFEAFF
TRBV5-8	TRBJ1-4	CASSPYNAGQGNEKLFF
TRBV14	TRBJ1-2	CASSQVGDYGYTF
TRBV27	TRBJ2-1	CASSLGSSGEAYNEQFF
TRBV27	TRBJ2-1	CATSGGGNEQFF
TRBV6-1	TRBJ2-7	CASSEEAGGSYEQYF
TRBV28	TRBJ2-1	CASSPPTGWGNEQFF
TRBV4-1	TRBJ2-5	CASSEGRHQETQYF
TRBV11-3	TRBJ2-2	CASSIRTSGSLGELFF
TRBV6-6	TRBJ1-1	CASRRAGDTEAFF
TRBV5-4	TRBJ2-7	CASSSYGIFPHEQYF
TRBV27	TRBJ2-3	CASSLLAGATDTQYF
TRBV7-2	TRBJ2-3	CASSLWGAGGQDTQYF
TRBV11-2	TRBJ2-2	CASSPLRGLGELFF